This T cell receptor (beta chain) was identified during a study of blood T cells in healthy people across ages. Study results and caveats: Diversity estimates from one million T cells were considered underestimates.

Comment on this clonotype: The antigen is not known.

V lost 4 bases, J lost 6 bases, and 12 bases stayed unmatched. Per the germline V gene, CDR1 is SGHTA and CDR2 is FQGNSA. This CDR3 is built from 16 residues. PCR was performed a second time for roughly 7 to 11 cycles using a sample-barcoded 5' primer and a J-beta primer mix. Carrying 12 random nucleotides, a template-switch adaptor labeled each individual cDNA molecule. TCRdb used MiXCR to reprocess the 5' RACE reads, holding one entry per CDR3 protein. The sample carries some 1,800,000 distinct CDR3 sequences, around 42% recorded once. The receptor was isolated from a human donor in good health. The sample consisted of blood. The chain has TRBV7-2 and TRBJ2-3; TRBD2 matches 8 bases. In DNA form, the CDR3 reads TGTGCCAGCAGCTCCCGACTAGCGCTCCCCGGGGATACGCAGTATTTT. This encodes CASSSRLALPGDTQYF.